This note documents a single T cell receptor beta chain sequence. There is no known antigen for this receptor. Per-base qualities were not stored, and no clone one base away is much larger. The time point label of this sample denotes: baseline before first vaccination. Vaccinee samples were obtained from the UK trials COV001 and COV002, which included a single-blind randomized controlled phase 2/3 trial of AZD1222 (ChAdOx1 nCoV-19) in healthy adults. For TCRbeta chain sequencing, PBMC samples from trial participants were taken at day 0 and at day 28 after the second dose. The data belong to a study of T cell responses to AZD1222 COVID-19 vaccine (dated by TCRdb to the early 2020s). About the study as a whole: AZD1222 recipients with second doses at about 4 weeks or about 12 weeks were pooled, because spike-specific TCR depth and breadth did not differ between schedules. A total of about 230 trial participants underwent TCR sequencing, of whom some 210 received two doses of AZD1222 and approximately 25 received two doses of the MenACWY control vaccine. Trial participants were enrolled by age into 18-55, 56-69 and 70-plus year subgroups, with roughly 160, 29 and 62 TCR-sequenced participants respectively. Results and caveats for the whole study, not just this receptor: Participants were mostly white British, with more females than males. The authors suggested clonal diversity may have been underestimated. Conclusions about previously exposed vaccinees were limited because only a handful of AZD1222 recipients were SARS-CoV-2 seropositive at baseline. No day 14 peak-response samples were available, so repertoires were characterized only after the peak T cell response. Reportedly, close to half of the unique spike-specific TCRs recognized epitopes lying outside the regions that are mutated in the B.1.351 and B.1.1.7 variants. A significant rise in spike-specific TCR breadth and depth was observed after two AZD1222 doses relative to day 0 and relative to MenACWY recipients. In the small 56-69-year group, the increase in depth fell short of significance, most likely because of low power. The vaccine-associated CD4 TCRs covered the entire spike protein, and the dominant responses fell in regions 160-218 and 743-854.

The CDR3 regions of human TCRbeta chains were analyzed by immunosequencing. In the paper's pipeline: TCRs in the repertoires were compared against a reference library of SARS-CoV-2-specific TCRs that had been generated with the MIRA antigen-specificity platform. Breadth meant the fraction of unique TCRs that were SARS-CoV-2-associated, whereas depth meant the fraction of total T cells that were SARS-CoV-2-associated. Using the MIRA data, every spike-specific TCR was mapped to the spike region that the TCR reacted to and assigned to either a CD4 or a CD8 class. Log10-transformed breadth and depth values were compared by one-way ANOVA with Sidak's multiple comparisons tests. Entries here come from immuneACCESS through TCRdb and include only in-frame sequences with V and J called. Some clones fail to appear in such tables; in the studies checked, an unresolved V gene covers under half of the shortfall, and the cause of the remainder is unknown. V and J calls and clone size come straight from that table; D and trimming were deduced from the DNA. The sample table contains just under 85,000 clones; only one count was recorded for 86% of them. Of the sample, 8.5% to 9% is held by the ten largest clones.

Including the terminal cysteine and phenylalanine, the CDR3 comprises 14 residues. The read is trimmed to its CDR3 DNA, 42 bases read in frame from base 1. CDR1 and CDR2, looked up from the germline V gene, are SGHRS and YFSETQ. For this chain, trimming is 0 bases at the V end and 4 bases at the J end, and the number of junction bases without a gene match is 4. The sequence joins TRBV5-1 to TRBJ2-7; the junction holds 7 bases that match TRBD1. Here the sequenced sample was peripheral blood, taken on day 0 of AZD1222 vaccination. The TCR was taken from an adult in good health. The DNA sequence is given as TGCGCCAGCAGCTTGGCGGGACAGCATTACGAGCAGTACTTC. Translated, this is CASSLAGQHYEQYF.